This TCR beta chain was captured in a study of blood T cell repertoires in COVID-19. Across the study: Italy, Spain and the United States were the sources of the convalescent and acute COVID-19 samples.

The germline gives CDR1 GTSNPN, CDR2 SVGIG (reference sequence). Trimming stripped 1 base from V and 2 bases from J, with 9 bases between. The CDR3 covers 13 residues. Source study methods: Reference gene primer amplification gave estimated nucleated cell counts. Here immunoSEQ multiplex PCR was the method, and the copy in TCRdb shows in-frame clones only, minus some. That table supplies the V and J calls and clone size; D and trimming were determined from the DNA. The table lists some 200,000 clones, approximately 83% of them singletons. The clonotype was recovered from a woman aged 55-70 years with acute or convalescent COVID-19. The specimen was peripheral blood. This chain joins TRBV30 and TRBJ2-7; D perhaps matches TRBD1 (6 bases). The CDR3: CAWSEDRAYEQYF. The DNA for the CDR3 is TGTGCCTGGAGTGAGGACAGAGCCTACGAGCAGTACTTC.